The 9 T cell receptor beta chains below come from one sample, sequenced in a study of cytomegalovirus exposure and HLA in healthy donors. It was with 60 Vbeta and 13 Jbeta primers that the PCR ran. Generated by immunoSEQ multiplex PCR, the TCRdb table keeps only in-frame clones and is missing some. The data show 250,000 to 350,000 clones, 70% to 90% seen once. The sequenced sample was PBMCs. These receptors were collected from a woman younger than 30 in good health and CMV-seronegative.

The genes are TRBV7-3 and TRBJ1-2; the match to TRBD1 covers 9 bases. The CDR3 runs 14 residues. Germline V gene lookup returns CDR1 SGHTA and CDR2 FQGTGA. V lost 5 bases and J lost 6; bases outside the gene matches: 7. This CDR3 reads CASSQGQGTHGYTF. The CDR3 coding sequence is TGTGCCAGCAGCCAGGGACAGGGAACCCATGGCTACACCTTC.

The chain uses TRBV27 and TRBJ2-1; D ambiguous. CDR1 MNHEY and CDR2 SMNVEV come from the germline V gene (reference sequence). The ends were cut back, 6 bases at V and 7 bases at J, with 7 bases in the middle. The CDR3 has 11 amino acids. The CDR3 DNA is TGTGCCAGCAGCCTCAGGAATGAGCAGTTCTTC. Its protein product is CASSLRNEQFF.

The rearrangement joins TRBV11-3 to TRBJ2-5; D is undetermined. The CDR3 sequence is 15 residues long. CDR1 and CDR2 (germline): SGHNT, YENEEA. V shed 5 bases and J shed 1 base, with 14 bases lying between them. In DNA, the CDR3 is TGTGCCAGCAGCGAGGCTAGAGACCCCCAAGAGACCCAGTACTTC. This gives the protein CASSEARDPQETQYF.

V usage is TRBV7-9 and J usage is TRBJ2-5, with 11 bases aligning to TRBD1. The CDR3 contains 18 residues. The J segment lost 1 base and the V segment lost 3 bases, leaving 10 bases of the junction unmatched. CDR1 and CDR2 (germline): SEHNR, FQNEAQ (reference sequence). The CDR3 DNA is TGTGCCAGCAGCTTGGGGACAGGGGGGATTGTGGCCCAAGAGACCCAGTACTTC. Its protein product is CASSLGTGGIVAQETQYF.

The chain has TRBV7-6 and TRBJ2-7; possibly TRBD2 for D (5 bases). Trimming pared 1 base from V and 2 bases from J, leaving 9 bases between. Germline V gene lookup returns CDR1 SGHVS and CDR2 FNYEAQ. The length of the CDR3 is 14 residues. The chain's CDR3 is CASSLGEGAYEQYF. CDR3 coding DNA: TGTGCCAGCAGCTTAGGTGAGGGAGCCTACGAGCAGTACTTC.

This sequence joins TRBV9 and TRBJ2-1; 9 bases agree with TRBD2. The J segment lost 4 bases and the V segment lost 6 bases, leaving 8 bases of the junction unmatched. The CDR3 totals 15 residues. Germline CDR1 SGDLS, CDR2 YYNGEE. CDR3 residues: CASTTSGGNYNEQFF. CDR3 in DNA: TGTGCCAGCACCACGAGCGGGGGGAATTACAATGAGCAGTTCTTC.

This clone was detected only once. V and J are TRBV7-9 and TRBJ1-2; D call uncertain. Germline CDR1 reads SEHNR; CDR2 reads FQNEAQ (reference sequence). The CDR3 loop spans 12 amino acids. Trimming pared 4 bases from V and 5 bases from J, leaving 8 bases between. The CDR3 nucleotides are TGTGCCAGCAGCTCAGACAAGTATGGCTACACCTTC. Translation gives CASSSDKYGYTF.

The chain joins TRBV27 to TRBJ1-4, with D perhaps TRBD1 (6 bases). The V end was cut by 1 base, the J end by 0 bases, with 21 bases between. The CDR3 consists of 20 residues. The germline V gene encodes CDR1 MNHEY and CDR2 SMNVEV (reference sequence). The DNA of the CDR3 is TGTGCCAGCAGTTTATTCTTCCCGGGACAAGGGTATACAACTAATGAAAAACTGTTTTTT. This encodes CASSLFFPGQGYTTNEKLFF.

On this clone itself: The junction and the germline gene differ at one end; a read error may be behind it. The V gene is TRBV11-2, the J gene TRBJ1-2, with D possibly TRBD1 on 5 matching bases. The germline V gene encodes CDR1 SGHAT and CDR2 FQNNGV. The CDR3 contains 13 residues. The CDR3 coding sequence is TGTGCCAGCAGCTTAGACCGGCGACAGTTCTATTCCTTC. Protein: CASSLDRRQFYSF.